This T cell receptor beta chain comes out of a study of regulatory T cells in long-lasting Graves disease. Study results and limitations: Persistent disease was associated with favored TRBV28 usage and with favored use of TRBJ1-2 and TRBJ2-5. Newly diagnosed Graves' patients had higher TCR diversity than persistent ones.

Trimming removed 5 bases at V and 0 bases at J, with 10 bases between. Germline assignment: CDR1 SGDLS and CDR2 YYNGEE. The CDR3 has 14 amino acids. Arm-PCR of CDR3 regions with iRepertoire HTBI primers generated TCR beta libraries. Using its own MiXCR run on the multiplex PCR reads, TCRdb lists one record per CDR3 protein. The sample records under 300,000 distinct CDR3 sequences, around 20% being singletons. As to time point: newly diagnosed GD, antithyroid drugs for less than 3 months. The TCR library was made from RNA extracted from PBMCs. Patients were enrolled at an endocrinology department in Xi'an, China. EDTA tubes received approximately 9 milliliters of collected peripheral blood. This clonotype has more than one count but fewer than ten. The antigen is unknown.

This material consisted of peripheral blood mononuclear cells (PBMCs), taken at new diagnosis, from a patient treated with antithyroid drugs. V and J are TRBV9 and TRBJ2-3; D not resolved. This TCR was sampled from a female donor with Graves disease. CDR3 loop: CASSHRSSTDTQYF. In DNA form, the CDR3 reads TGTGCCAGCAGTCACCGGTCGAGCACAGATACGCAGTATTTT.